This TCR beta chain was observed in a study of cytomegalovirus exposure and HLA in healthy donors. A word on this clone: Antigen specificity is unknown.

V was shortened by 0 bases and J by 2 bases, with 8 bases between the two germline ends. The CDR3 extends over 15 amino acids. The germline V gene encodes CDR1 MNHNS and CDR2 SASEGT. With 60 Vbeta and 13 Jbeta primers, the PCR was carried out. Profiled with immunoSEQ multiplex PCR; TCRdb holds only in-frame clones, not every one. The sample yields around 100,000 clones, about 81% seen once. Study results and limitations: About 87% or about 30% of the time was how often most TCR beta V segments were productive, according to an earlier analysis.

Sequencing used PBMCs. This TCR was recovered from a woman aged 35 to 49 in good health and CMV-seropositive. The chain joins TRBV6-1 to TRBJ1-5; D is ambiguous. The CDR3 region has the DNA TGTGCCAGCAGTGAAGCTCCTGAGGGCAATCAGCCCCAGCATTTT. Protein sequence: CASSEAPEGNQPQHF.